This T cell receptor beta chain was identified during a study of CD8 T cells in ankylosing spondylitis (dated by TCRdb to 2017 to 2019). Background on the whole study: To find TCR variants linked to disease, the study profiled T cell receptor beta repertoires in ankylosing spondylitis patients and healthy donors. The full study cohort was made up of 25 to 30 ankylosing spondylitis patients and over 90 healthy donors. Peripheral blood was sampled, and synovial fluid was additionally collected from ankylosing spondylitis patients. Results the study describes overall, beyond this receptor: A TCR beta motif made up of under ten highly homologous amino acid variants appeared to be characteristic of blood from ankylosing spondylitis patients. In peripheral blood, the disease-linked clones were found at relatively low frequencies and had a CD8+ phenotype. Some TCR beta motif variants had previously been reported in synovial fluid and blood of reactive arthritis patients, which suggested common disease-initiation mechanisms. The disease-linked clones were reported to be significantly enriched in matched synovial fluid samples from ankylosing spondylitis patients.

In the case of this clonotype: Its target antigen remains unknown. No per-base quality is available; no much larger clone lies one base away.

Sequencing was performed on an Illumina HiSeq 2500. TCR beta libraries were prepared by quantitative 5'-RACE with molecular barcodes. In the paper's pipeline: A new computational method based on a probabilistic model of VDJ rearrangement was used to identify disease-linked TCR variants. TCRdb trimmed public reads at Q25 via fastp, called clones via MiXCR and kept in-frame beta chains. Rows with one shared CDR3 protein collapse into an entry with the most common genes and DNA. TCRdb, not the original authors, processed these V and J calls. The table for this sample lists 150,000 to 200,000 distinct CDR3 sequences; 25% to 35% of them were counted only once. Clones ranked in the top ten supply 6% of the sample. The CDR3 goes from the cysteine to the phenylalanine over 14 residues. CDR3 DNA only is kept here, 42 bases in frame from base 1. CDR1 and CDR2, looked up from the germline V gene, are SGHTA and FQGNSA. Unmatched junction bases come to 3, with V trimmed by 2 bases and J by 4 bases.

Synovial fluid samples were paired with blood samples taken from the same ankylosing spondylitis patients. The receptor was isolated from a male donor with ankylosing spondylitis. The sequencing sample was made of synovial fluid, either unsorted or a sorted T cell fraction (not recorded which). This chain joins TRBV7-2 to TRBJ1-2; the junction holds 8 bases that match TRBD1. The DNA sequence reads TGTGCCAGCAGCTTAAGGGACAGGAGCTATGGCTACACCTTC. The resulting protein is CASSLRDRSYGYTF. Reference TRBV7-2 and TRBJ1-2 proteins supply the regions before and after the CDR3; the full variable domain is: GAGVSQSPSNKVTEKGKDVELRCDPISGHTALYWYRQSLGQGLEFLIYFQGNSAPDKSGLPSDRFSAERTGGSVSTLTIQRTQQEDSAVYLCASSLRDRSYGYTFGSGTRLTVV.